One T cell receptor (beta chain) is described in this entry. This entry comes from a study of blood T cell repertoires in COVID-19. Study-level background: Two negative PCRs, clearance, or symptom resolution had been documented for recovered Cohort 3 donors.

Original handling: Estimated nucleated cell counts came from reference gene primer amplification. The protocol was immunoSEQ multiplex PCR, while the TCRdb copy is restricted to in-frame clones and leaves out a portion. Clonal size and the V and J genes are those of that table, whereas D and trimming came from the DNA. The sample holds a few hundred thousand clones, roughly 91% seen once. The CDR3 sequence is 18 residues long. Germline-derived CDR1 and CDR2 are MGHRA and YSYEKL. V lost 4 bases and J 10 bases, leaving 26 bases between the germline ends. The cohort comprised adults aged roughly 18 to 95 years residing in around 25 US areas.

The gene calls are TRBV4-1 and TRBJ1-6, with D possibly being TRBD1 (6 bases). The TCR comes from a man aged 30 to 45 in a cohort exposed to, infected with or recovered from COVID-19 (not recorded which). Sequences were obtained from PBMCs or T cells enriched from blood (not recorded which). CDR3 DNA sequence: TGCGCCAGCAGCCCGCAATTGACAGGATTGAGGATGCGCTCACCCCTCCACTTT. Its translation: CASSPQLTGLRMRSPLHF.